This T cell receptor beta chain was sequenced for a study of graft-versus-host responses after intestinal transplantation. Study-level results: Subjects displaying graft-donor T cell macrochimerism possessed elevated graft-versus-host to host-versus-graft clonal ratios inside allografts. Marrow from the recipient contained GvH clones, some of which had appeared first in ileum or blood.

The CDR3 is made up of 15 amino acids. The V end lost 4 bases, the J end lost 5 bases, and 17 bases lay between the germline ends. Germline CDR1 reads MNHEY; CDR2 reads SMNVEV (reference sequence). Repertoires were generated with immunoSEQ multiplex PCR, while TCRdb's copy carries only in-frame clones and drops some. The sample records about 97,000 clones, about nine tenths being singletons. A remark on this clone: The antigen is not known.

The gene calls are TRBV27 and TRBJ1-1; unclear D gene. The sample was PBMCs, taken around 68 weeks after intestinal transplant. The receptor's source is a human patient who received an intestinal transplant, so some T cells may come from the graft donor. CDR3 nucleotide sequence: TGTGCCAGCAGTTCGGGCAGTTTTGCGTGGACTGAAGCTTTCTTT. Protein sequence: CASSSGSFAWTEAFF.